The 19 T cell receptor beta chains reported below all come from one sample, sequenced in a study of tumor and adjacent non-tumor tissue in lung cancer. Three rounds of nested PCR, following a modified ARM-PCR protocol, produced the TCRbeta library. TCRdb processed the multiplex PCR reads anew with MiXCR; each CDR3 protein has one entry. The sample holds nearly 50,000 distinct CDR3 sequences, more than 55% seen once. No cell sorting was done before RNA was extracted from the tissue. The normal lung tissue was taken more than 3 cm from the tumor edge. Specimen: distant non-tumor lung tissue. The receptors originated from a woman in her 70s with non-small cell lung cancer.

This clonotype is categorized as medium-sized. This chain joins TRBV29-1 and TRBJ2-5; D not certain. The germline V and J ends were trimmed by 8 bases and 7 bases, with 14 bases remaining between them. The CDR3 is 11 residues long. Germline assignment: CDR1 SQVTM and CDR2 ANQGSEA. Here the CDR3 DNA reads TGCAGCTGTGGGATCGGTGGGACCCAGTACTTC. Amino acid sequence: CSCGIGGTQYF. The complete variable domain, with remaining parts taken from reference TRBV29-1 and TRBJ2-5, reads SAVISQKPSRDICQRGTSLTIQCQVDSQVTMMFWYRQQPGQSLTLIATANQGSEATYESGFVIDKFPISRPNLTFSTLTVSNMSPEDSSIYLCSCGIGGTQYFGPGTRLLVL.

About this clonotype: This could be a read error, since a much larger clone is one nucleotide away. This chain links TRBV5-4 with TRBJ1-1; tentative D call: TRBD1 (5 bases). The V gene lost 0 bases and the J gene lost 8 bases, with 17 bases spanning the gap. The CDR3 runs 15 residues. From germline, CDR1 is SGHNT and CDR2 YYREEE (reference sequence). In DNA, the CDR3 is TGTGCCAGCAGCTTGGGGACACGGGATACGCTCGAAGCTTTCTTT. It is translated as CASSLGTRDTLEAFF.

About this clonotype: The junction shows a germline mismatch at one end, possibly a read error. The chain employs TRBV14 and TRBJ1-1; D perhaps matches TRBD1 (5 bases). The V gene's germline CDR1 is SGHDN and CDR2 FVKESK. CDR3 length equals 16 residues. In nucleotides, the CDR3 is TGTACCAGCTGCCAAGGTTCTAAGGGGATGAACACTGAAGCTTTCTTT. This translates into CTSCQGSKGMNTEAFF.

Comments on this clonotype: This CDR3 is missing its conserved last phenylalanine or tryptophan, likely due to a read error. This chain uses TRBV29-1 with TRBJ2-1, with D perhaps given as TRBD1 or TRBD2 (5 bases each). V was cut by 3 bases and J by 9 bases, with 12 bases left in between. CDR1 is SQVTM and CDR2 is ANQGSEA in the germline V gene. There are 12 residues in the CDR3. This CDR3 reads CSVDLDGAEQFL. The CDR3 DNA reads TGCAGCGTTGACTTGGACGGGGCTGAGCAGTTCCTC.

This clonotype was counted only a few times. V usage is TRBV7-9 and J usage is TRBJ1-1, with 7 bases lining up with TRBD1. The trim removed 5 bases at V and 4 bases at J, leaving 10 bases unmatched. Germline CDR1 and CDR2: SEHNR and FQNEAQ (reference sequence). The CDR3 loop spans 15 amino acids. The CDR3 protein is CASSIRQGLGTEAFF. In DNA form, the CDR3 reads TGTGCCAGCAGCATTAGACAGGGTCTGGGCACTGAAGCTTTCTTT. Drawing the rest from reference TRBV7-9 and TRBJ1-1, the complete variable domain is DTGVSQNPRHKITKRGQNVTFRCDPISEHNRLYWYRQTLGQGPEFLTYFQNEAQLEKSRLLSDRFSAERPKGSFSTLEIQRTEQGDSAMYLCASSIRQGLGTEAFFGQGTRLTVV.

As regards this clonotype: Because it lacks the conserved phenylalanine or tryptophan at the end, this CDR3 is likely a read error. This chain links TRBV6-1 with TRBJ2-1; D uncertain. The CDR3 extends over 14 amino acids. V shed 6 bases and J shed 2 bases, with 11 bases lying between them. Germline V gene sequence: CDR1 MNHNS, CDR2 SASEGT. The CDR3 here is CASRLDDAYNEQFL. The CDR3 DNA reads TGTGCCAGCAGGCTGGACGATGCCTACAATGAGCAGTTCCTC.

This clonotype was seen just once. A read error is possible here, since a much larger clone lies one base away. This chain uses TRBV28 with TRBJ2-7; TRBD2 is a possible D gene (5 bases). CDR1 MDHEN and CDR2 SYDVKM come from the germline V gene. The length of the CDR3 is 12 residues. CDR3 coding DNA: TGTGCCAGCACCGGGGTTACCTACAAGCAGTACTTC. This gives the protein CASTGVTYKQYF.

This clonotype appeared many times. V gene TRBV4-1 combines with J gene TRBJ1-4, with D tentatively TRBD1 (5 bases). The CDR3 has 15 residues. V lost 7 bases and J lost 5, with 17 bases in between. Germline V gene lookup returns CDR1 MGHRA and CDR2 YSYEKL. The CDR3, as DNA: TGCGCCAGCATCAACCGGGACGGGCAAAATGAAAAACTGTTTTTT. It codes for CASINRDGQNEKLFF.

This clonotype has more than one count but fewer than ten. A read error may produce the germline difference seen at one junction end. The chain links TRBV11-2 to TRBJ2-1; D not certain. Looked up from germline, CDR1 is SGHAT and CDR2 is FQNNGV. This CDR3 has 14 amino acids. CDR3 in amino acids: CAGSSMLSSHEQFF. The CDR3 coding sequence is TGTGCCGGCAGCTCGATGTTGAGCAGCCATGAGCAGTTCTTC.

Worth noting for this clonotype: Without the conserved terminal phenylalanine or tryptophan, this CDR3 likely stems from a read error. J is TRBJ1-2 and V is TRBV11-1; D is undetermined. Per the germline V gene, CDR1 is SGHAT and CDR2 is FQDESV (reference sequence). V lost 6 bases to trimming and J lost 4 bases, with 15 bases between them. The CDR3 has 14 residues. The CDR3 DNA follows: TGTGCCAGCAGTGATCCGGGAGTTGGCTATGGCTACACCTAC. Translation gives CASSDPGVGYGYTY.

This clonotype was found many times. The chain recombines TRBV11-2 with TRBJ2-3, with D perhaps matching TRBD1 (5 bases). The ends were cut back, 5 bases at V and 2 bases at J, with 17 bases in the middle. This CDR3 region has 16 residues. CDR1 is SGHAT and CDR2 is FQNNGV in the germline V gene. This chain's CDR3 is CASSPRVGENTDTQYF. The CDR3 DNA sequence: TGTGCCAGCAGCCCCAGGGTAGGAGAGAACACAGATACGCAGTATTTT.

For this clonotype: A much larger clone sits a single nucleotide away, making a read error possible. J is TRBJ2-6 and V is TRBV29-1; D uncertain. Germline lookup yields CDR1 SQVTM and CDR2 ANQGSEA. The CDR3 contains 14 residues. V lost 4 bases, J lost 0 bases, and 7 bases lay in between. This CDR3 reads CSVGKSSGANVLTF. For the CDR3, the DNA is TGCAGCGTTGGGAAGAGCTCTGGGGCCAACGTCCTGACTTTC. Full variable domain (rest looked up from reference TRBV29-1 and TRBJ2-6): SAVISQKPSRDICQRGTSLTIQCQVDSQVTMMFWYRQQPGQSLTLIATANQGSEATYESGFVIDKFPISRPNLTFSTLTVSNMSPEDSSIYLCSVGKSSGANVLTFGAGSRLTVL.

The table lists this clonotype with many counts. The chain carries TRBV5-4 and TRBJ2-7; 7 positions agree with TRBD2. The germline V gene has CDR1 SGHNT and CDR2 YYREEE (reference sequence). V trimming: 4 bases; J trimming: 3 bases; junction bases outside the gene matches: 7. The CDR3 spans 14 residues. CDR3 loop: CASSAGLENYEQYF. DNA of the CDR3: TGTGCCAGCAGCGCCGGACTAGAAAACTACGAGCAGTACTTC.

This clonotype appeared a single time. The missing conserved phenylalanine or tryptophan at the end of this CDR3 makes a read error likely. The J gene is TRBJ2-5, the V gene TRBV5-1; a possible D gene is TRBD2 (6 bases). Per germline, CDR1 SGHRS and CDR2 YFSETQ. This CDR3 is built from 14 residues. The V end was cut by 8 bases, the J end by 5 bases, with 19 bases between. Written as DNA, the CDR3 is TGCGCCAGTAGCGGATCGGGCAGGGAGGAGACCCAGTACTTA. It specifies CASSGSGREETQYL.

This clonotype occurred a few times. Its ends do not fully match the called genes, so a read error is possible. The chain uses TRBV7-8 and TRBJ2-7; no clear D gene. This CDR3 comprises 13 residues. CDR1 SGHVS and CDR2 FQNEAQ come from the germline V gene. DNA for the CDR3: TGTGCCAGTAGCTTAGAACCGGCCTACGAGCAATACTTC. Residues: CASSLEPAYEQYF.

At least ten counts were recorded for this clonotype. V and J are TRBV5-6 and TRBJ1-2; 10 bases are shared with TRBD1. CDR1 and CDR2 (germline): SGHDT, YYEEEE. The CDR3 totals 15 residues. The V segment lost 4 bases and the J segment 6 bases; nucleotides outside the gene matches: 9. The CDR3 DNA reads TGTGCCAGCAGCGAAATGGACAGGGGGTTGGATGGCTACACCTTC. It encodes CASSEMDRGLDGYTF.

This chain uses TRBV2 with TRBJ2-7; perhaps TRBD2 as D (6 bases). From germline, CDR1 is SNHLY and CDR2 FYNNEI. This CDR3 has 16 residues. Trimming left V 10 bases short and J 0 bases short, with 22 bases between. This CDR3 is CANCEATIADSYEQYF. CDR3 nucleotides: TGTGCCAACTGTGAAGCCACAATAGCGGACTCCTACGAGCAGTACTTC.

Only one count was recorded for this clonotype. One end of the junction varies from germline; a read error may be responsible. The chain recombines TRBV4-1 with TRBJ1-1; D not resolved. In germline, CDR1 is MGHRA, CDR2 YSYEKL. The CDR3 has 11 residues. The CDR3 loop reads CAISQGGGAFF. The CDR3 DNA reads TGCGCCATCAGCCAAGGTGGAGGAGCTTTCTTT.

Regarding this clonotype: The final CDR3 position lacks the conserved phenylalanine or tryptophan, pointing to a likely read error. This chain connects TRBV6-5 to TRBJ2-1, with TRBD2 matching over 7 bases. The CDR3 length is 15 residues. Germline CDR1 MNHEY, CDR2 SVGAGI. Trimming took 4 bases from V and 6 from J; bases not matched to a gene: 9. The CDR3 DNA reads TGTGCCAGCAGTTGGGCGGGGGTAACCTGCAATGAGCAGTTCTCC. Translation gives CASSWAGVTCNEQFS.